Presented here are 24 T cell receptor beta chains from one specimen sequenced in a study of T cell repertoires in cytomegalovirus infection. Using its own MiXCR run on the reads, TCRdb lists one record per CDR3 protein. The table has approximately 700,000 distinct CDR3 sequences, 35% to 45% seen once. The sequenced material came from PBMCs. The origin of the receptors is a human donor in good health (CMV status not recorded). Some clones in this sample may be carry-over from other donors' samples.

The chain uses TRBV12-3 or TRBV12-4 and TRBJ1-5; unclear D gene. The CDR3 is 13 residues long. V lost 4 bases, J lost 2 bases, and 6 bases lay in between. CDR3 DNA sequence: TGTGCCAGCAGTTGGAGAGGCAATCAGCCCCAGCATTTT. Residues: CASSWRGNQPQHF.

V gene TRBV7-2 combines with J gene TRBJ2-7; tentatively, D is TRBD1 or TRBD2 (5 bases each). The V gene lost 6 bases and the J gene lost 7 bases, with 16 bases spanning the gap. This CDR3 contains 13 residues. Germline V lookup: CDR1 SGHTA, CDR2 FQGNSA. The CDR3 loop is CASSSHSRGEQYF. The CDR3, as DNA: TGTGCCAGCAGTTCCCACTCGAGGGGAGAGCAGTACTTC.

This clonotype was recorded only once. This CDR3 is missing its conserved last phenylalanine or tryptophan, likely due to a read error. The chain combines TRBV4-1 with TRBJ2-5, with D uncertain. Germline V gene sequence: CDR1 MGHRA, CDR2 YSYEKL. V was cut by 0 bases and J by 1 base, with 9 bases left in between. The length of the CDR3 is 15 residues. The CDR3 sequence is CASSQDRYLQETQYL. DNA of the CDR3: TGCGCCAGCAGCCAAGATCGCTACCTCCAAGAGACCCAGTACTTA.

The chain joins TRBV19 to TRBJ1-1; 11 bases are a match to TRBD1. The CDR3 is made up of 15 amino acids. Trimming removed 6 bases from V and 7 bases from J; junction bases left unmatched: 10. Germline V gene data show CDR1 as LNHDA and CDR2 as SQIVND (reference sequence). CDR3 DNA: TGTGCCAGTAGCGACAGGACAGGGGGCAGCGATGAAGCTTTCTTT. This codes for CASSDRTGGSDEAFF. Together with reference TRBV19 and TRBJ1-1, the CDR3 gives the full variable domain: DGGITQSPKYLFRKEGQNVTLSCEQNLNHDAMYWYRQDPGQGLRLIYYSQIVNDFQKGDIAEGYSVSREKKESFPLTVTSAQKNPTAFYLCASSDRTGGSDEAFFGQGTRLTVV.

This clonotype has a handful of counts. V and J are TRBV7-2 and TRBJ2-7, with D perhaps TRBD2 (6 bases). V lost 4 bases and J 1 base, leaving 14 bases between the germline ends. Per the germline V gene, CDR1 is SGHTA and CDR2 is FQGNSA. This CDR3 has 15 residues. The CDR3 loop is CASSSVWAGSYEQYF. The CDR3 region has the DNA TGTGCCAGCAGCTCCGTCTGGGCGGGGTCCTACGAGCAGTACTTC.

In DNA form, the CDR3 reads TGTGCCAGTACCGAACAGCGCTCTGGAAACACCATATATTTT. The encoded protein is CASTEQRSGNTIYF. The gene calls are TRBV19 and TRBJ1-3; D not resolved. CDR1 is LNHDA and CDR2 is SQIVND in the germline V gene (reference sequence). This CDR3 contains 14 residues. V was pared by 7 bases and J by 0 bases, with 10 bases between.

The chain links TRBV30 to TRBJ1-1, with TRBD1 matching over 7 bases. This CDR3 has 13 residues. Germline-derived CDR1 and CDR2 are GTSNPN and SVGIG (reference sequence). Germline trimming cut 4 bases from V and 7 bases from J; bases unmatched to any gene: 9. CDR3 protein: CAWKQGPFREAFF. For the CDR3, the DNA is TGTGCCTGGAAACAGGGGCCCTTCCGTGAAGCTTTCTTT.

CDR3 region: CAWRAGTVNQPQHF. The CDR3 DNA reads TGTGCCTGGAGAGCCGGGACAGTCAATCAGCCCCAGCATTTT. The gene calls are TRBV30 and TRBJ1-5; 7 bases line up with TRBD1. Per the germline V gene, CDR1 is GTSNPN and CDR2 is SVGIG (reference sequence). Trimming cost V 3 bases and J 3 bases; bases outside gene matches: 5. The CDR3 is 14 amino acids.

This chain uses TRBV25-1 with TRBJ1-2, with D perhaps matching TRBD1 (5 bases). Germline CDR1 is MGHDK and CDR2 is SYGVNS. The CDR3 consists of 14 residues. Trimming cost V 1 base and J 5 bases, with 11 bases left between them. The CDR3 region is CASSEWGERYGYTF. CDR3 bases: TGTGCCAGCAGTGAATGGGGGGAGAGGTATGGCTACACCTTC.

The gene calls are TRBV7-8 and TRBJ2-1, with TRBD2 identical over 7 bases. J gave up 6 bases and V 7 bases, and 9 bases lay outside the gene matches. The CDR3 runs 14 residues. CDR1 is SGHVS and CDR2 is FQNEAQ in the germline V gene. The CDR3 loop is CASTSGMVGNEQFF. The CDR3 bases are TGTGCCAGCACGAGCGGGATGGTAGGCAATGAGCAGTTCTTC.

This chain connects TRBV7-6 to TRBJ1-2; 9 nucleotides align to TRBD1. The germline V gene encodes CDR1 SGHVS and CDR2 FNYEAQ. This CDR3 is built from 13 residues. Trimming removed 5 bases from V and 6 bases from J; junction bases left unmatched: 4. The CDR3 nucleotides are TGTGCCAGCAGCGGGGGGACAGGGCATGGCTACACCTTC. Its protein product is CASSGGTGHGYTF.

The chain uses TRBV2 and TRBJ2-7; 9 bases match TRBD1. There are 15 residues in the CDR3. Germline lookup yields CDR1 SNHLY and CDR2 FYNNEI. V was clipped by 1 base and J by 5 bases; unmatched bases: 6. The CDR3 sequence: CASSEGKRTGDEQYF. The CDR3 region has the DNA TGTGCCAGCAGTGAAGGGAAGAGGACAGGGGACGAGCAGTACTTC.

Concerning this clonotype: A much larger clone differs from this one at a single base, so this may be a read error. As the CDR3 is not closed by the conserved phenylalanine or tryptophan, this likely results from a read error. The V call is TRBV7-2, the J call TRBJ1-1, with D perhaps matching TRBD1 (6 bases). Germline CDR1 reads SGHTA; CDR2 reads FQGNSA. CDR3 length: 14 residues. Trimming cost V 5 bases and J 6 bases, with 16 bases left between them. CDR3 amino acids: CASSLIQGQPEAFL. CDR3 nucleotides: TGTGCCAGCAGCCTAATTCAAGGACAGCCTGAAGCTTTCTTG.

The chain carries TRBV24-1 and TRBJ1-1; the match to TRBD1 covers 8 bases. The trim removed 7 bases at V and 1 base at J, leaving 1 base unmatched. Germline V gene data show CDR1 as KGHDR and CDR2 as SFDVKD. The CDR3 extends over 13 amino acids. CDR3 sequence (DNA): TGTGCCACCAGGGACAGGGCGAACACTGAAGCTTTCTTT. It translates to CATRDRANTEAFF.

The rearrangement joins TRBV5-5 to TRBJ2-7; D is possibly TRBD2 (5 bases). V was clipped by 0 bases and J by 4 bases, with 14 bases between them. This CDR3 region has 15 residues. Germline V gene sequence: CDR1 SGHKS, CDR2 YYEKEE (reference sequence). The CDR3 loop reads CASSLVGKRGYEQYF. DNA of the CDR3: TGTGCCAGCAGCTTGGTCGGCAAGAGAGGGTACGAGCAGTACTTC.

About this clonotype: Compared with germline, one end of the junction differs, possibly owing to a read error. J is TRBJ1-1 and V is TRBV5-1; TRBD1 is a possible D gene (6 bases). The CDR3 has 14 amino acids. Germline assignment: CDR1 SGHRS and CDR2 YFSETQ. CDR3 sequence (DNA): TGCGCCAGCAGCTTACAGGGAAGTAACACTGAAGATTTCTTT. This gives the protein CASSLQGSNTEDFF.

This clonotype was picked up many times. The chain combines TRBV28 with TRBJ1-5, with 9 bases fitting TRBD1. The junction had 6 bases not matched to a gene; V was cut back by 5 bases and J by 7 bases. Germline loops: CDR1 MDHEN, CDR2 SYDVKM. This CDR3 has 14 residues. The CDR3 region is CASSIQGARQPQHF. In DNA, the CDR3 is TGTGCCAGCAGTATACAGGGGGCAAGGCAGCCCCAGCATTTT.

The chain links TRBV2 to TRBJ2-1; D unresolved. V lost 5 bases to trimming and J lost 0 bases, with 14 bases between them. The CDR3 is 16 residues long. Germline V gives CDR1 SNHLY, CDR2 FYNNEI. In DNA, the CDR3 is TGTGCCAGCAGTATTTCGAAGGTAAACTCCTACAATGAGCAGTTCTTC. Its protein is CASSISKVNSYNEQFF.

This sequence joins TRBV27 and TRBJ1-5; no clear D. The CDR3 totals 13 residues. V lost 2 bases and J 4 bases, leaving 6 bases between the germline ends. From germline, CDR1 is MNHEY and CDR2 SMNVEV (reference sequence). CDR3: CASSLMRNQPQHF. The CDR3 DNA reads as TGTGCCAGCAGTTTAATGCGGAATCAGCCCCAGCATTTT.

J is TRBJ1-1 and V is TRBV7-4, with a weak D call TRBD1 (6 bases). In germline, CDR1 is SGHVT, CDR2 SQSDAQ. Trimming cost V 4 bases and J 0 bases, with 15 bases left between them. The CDR3 is made up of 16 amino acids. CDR3 sequence (DNA): TGTGCCAGCAGCTCCGACAGGAGACTGATGAACACTGAAGCTTTCTTT. This gives the protein CASSSDRRLMNTEAFF.

For this clonotype: Given a much more abundant clone one base away, this may be a read error. V is TRBV7-2 and J is TRBJ2-3, with 10 bases fitting TRBD1. V dropped 5 bases and J dropped 9; count of bases not matched to a gene: 11. This CDR3 contains 15 residues. Germline V lookup: CDR1 SGHTA, CDR2 FQGNSA. CDR3 in amino acids: CASSEMGQGIETQYF. The CDR3 DNA reads as TGTGCCAGCAGCGAAATGGGACAGGGGATAGAGACGCAGTATTTT.

This clonotype was seen many times. The rearrangement uses TRBV7-2 and TRBJ2-2, with D hard to call. This CDR3 region has 14 residues. Trimming removed 7 bases from V and 6 bases from J, with 15 bases in between. The germline gives CDR1 SGHTA, CDR2 FQGNSA. For the CDR3, the DNA is TGTGCCAGCACCCCCACTTCGCCCCCCGGGGAGCTGTTTTTT. Its protein is CASTPTSPPGELFF. Complete variable domain (other parts from reference TRBV7-2 and TRBJ2-2): GAGVSQSPSNKVTEKGKDVELRCDPISGHTALYWYRQSLGQGLEFLIYFQGNSAPDKSGLPSDRFSAERTGGSVSTLTIQRTQQEDSAVYLCASTPTSPPGELFFGEGSRLTVL.

The rearrangement uses TRBV20-1 and TRBJ1-6; D not resolved. This CDR3 comprises 14 residues. Germline assignment: CDR1 DFQATT and CDR2 SNEGSKA (reference sequence). The germline V and J ends were trimmed by 3 bases and 8 bases, with 14 bases remaining between them. The CDR3 loop reads CSARSQLMDSPLHF. CDR3 DNA: TGCAGTGCTAGGAGCCAACTTATGGATTCACCCCTCCACTTT.

The genes are TRBV7-1 and TRBJ1-1; D remains ambiguous. TRBV7-1 is an ORF; its function is uncertain. V dropped 2 bases and J dropped 0 bases, with 7 bases sitting between them. The CDR3 is 14 residues long. CDR3 sequence: CASSSRVLNTEAFF. The CDR3 DNA follows: TGTGCCAGCAGCTCACGGGTACTGAACACTGAAGCTTTCTTT.